Each of the 4 T cell receptor beta chains below was sequenced from the same sample in a study of T cell changes during pregnancy in multiple sclerosis. Sequencing was performed with immunoSEQ multiplex PCR; in TCRdb, only in-frame clones are kept and a portion is missing. Of 50,000 to 70,000 clones listed, about 91% are singletons. The sequenced sample was CD8+ T cells from peripheral blood mononuclear cells, obtained before pregnancy. The receptor source for this set is a female donor with multiple sclerosis, enrolled in a pregnancy study.

The J gene is TRBJ1-3, the V gene TRBV9, with TRBD1 as a possible D gene (6 bases). This CDR3 has 16 residues. With 3 bases removed from V and 0 bases from J, the gap between germline ends came to 13 bases. Germline CDR1 and CDR2: SGDLS and YYNGEE. The chain's CDR3 is CASSAEQGSSGNTIYF. The CDR3 coding sequence is TGTGCCAGCAGCGCCGAACAGGGAAGCTCTGGAAACACCATATATTTT.

The sample holds one count of this clone. The chain recombines TRBV7-6 with TRBJ1-2, with TRBD1 identical over 8 bases. The CDR3 covers 13 residues. Trimming took 4 bases from V and 8 from J; bases not matched to a gene: 6. The germline CDR1 and CDR2 sequences are SGHVS and FNYEAQ. Written as DNA, the CDR3 is TGTGCCAGCAGCTCAGGACAGGGTGGCGGCTACACCTTC. Encoded protein: CASSSGQGGGYTF.

The chain is built from TRBV5-5 and TRBJ1-5; D uncertain. The CDR3 is 14 amino acids. Germline lookup yields CDR1 SGHKS and CDR2 YYEKEE (reference sequence). Deletions cut 0 bases from V and 4 bases from J, with 8 bases between. The CDR3 spells CASSLVAGNQPQHF. CDR3 nucleotide sequence: TGTGCCAGCAGCTTGGTGGCGGGGAATCAGCCCCAGCATTTT.

The chain has TRBV30 and TRBJ1-1; 11 bases agree with TRBD1. Germline trimming cut 0 bases from V and 5 bases from J; bases unmatched to any gene: 2. CDR3 length: 14 residues. Germline values: CDR1 GTSNPN, CDR2 SVGIG (reference sequence). The CDR3 loop reads CAWSVGQGATEAFF. CDR3 coding DNA: TGTGCCTGGAGTGTAGGACAGGGGGCTACTGAAGCTTTCTTT.